What follows are 25 T cell receptor beta chains derived from one specimen sequenced in a study of regulatory T cells in long-lasting Graves disease. iRepertoire HTBI primers and Arm-PCR of CDR3 regions built TCR beta libraries. One entry per CDR3 protein, called by TCRdb with MiXCR from the multiplex PCR reads. Altogether more than 450,000 distinct CDR3 sequences are present, 15% to 20% being singletons, with the ten largest covering over 9%. Time point reported: newly diagnosed GD, antithyroid drugs for less than 3 months. Following extraction of RNA from PBMCs, that RNA was used to make the TCR library. These data were also filed under a second study, of T cells in Graves' hyperthyroidism and ophthalmopathy.

The specimen comprised peripheral blood mononuclear cells (PBMCs), sampled at new diagnosis, from a patient treated with antithyroid drugs. These receptors all come from a man aged 35 to 55 with Graves disease.

V and J are TRBV4-1 and TRBJ1-6; D might be TRBD1 (5 bases). The CDR3 is 16 amino acids. Trimming pared 4 bases from V and 7 bases from J, leaving 17 bases between. Germline V lookup: CDR1 MGHRA, CDR2 YSYEKL. In DNA form, the CDR3 reads TGCGCCAGCAGCCCGGATGGTCGGAGGGGCAATTCACCCCTCCACTTT. Translated, it gives CASSPDGRRGNSPLHF.

This clonotype was seen repeatedly, ten times or more. This chain uses TRBV28 with TRBJ1-1, with 7 bases fitting TRBD1. CDR1 and CDR2 (germline): MDHEN, SYDVKM. V dropped 10 bases and J dropped 3; count of bases not matched to a gene: 8. The CDR3 is 13 amino acids. The CDR3 sequence: CATEEGAYTEAFF. The CDR3 DNA is TGTGCCACGGAGGAGGGGGCTTACACTGAAGCTTTCTTT.

This clonotype was picked up many times. V and J are TRBV5-1 and TRBJ2-1; the match to TRBD2 covers 10 bases. Trimming removed 4 bases from V and 8 bases from J; junction bases left unmatched: 9. This CDR3 contains 15 residues. The germline gives CDR1 SGHRS, CDR2 YFSETQ. In nucleotides, the CDR3 is TGCGCCAGCAGCATACTAGCGGGACATCGGGATGAGCAGTTCTTC. It specifies CASSILAGHRDEQFF.

The chain carries TRBV24-1 and TRBJ1-5; D ambiguous. The CDR3 covers 12 residues. The germline CDR1 and CDR2 sequences are KGHDR and SFDVKD. V dropped 3 bases and J dropped 10 bases, with 9 bases sitting between them. The CDR3 region is CATSDAHTPQHF. CDR3 nucleotides: TGTGCCACCAGTGATGCCCACACCCCCCAGCATTTT.

Ten or more counts support this clonotype. This chain links TRBV11-3 with TRBJ2-5, with D perhaps given as TRBD1 or TRBD2 (6 bases each). This CDR3 spans 14 amino acids. V was trimmed by 1 base and J by 4 bases, leaving 10 bases between them. Germline values: CDR1 SGHNT, CDR2 YENEEA. CDR3 amino acids: CASSLGGAAETQYF. CDR3 coding DNA: TGTGCCAGCAGCTTAGGGGGGGCGGCAGAGACCCAGTACTTC.

The CDR3: CSAKDGRNINEQFF. The CDR3 region has the DNA TGCAGTGCTAAGGACGGGAGGAATATCAATGAGCAGTTCTTC. The chain joins TRBV20-1 to TRBJ2-1; 7 positions agree with TRBD2. CDR3 size: 14 residues. Germline CDR1 is DFQATT and CDR2 is SNEGSKA (reference sequence). The J segment lost 6 bases and the V segment lost 4 bases, leaving 9 bases of the junction unmatched.

This clonotype came up many times. The chain uses TRBV28 and TRBJ1-2; 7 bases match TRBD1. The CDR3 contains 15 residues. Germline V gene sequence: CDR1 MDHEN, CDR2 SYDVKM. V shed 5 bases and J 8 bases; nucleotides not matched to a gene: 14. The CDR3 nucleotides read TGTGCCAGCAGTCTCCCGACAGGGCCAAAACCCGGCTACACCTTC. Amino acid sequence: CASSLPTGPKPGYTF.

The sample holds many counts of this clonotype. The V call is TRBV30, the J call TRBJ1-5; TRBD1 agrees at 7 bases. CDR1 is GTSNPN, CDR2 SVGIG, per germline (reference sequence). This CDR3 has 13 residues. V shed 2 bases and J 4 bases; nucleotides not matched to a gene: 2. The CDR3 DNA reads as TGTGCCTGGAGTTTCAGGGGGAATCAGCCCCAGCATTTT. Its protein product is CAWSFRGNQPQHF.

The sample holds many counts of this clonotype. DNA of the CDR3: TGTGCCAGCAGTTCGGAAATTGAAGCTTTCTTT. It codes for CASSSEIEAFF. The chain couples TRBV28 to TRBJ1-1; D unclear. The CDR3 runs to 11 residues. Germline V gives CDR1 MDHEN, CDR2 SYDVKM. The V end lost 4 bases, the J end lost 7 bases, and 7 bases lay between the germline ends. The full variable domain, with the rest looked up from reference TRBV28 and TRBJ1-1, is DVKVTQSSRYLVKRTGEKVFLECVQDMDHENMFWYRQDPGLGLRLIYFSYDVKMKEKGDIPEGYSVSREKKERFSLILESASTNQTSMYLCASSSEIEAFFGQGTRLTVV.

This clonotype has only one observation. CDR3 region: CASSIGGSGELFF. CDR3 nucleotides: TGTGCCAGTAGTATCGGGGGCTCCGGGGAGCTGTTTTTT. The chain uses TRBV19 and TRBJ2-2; perhaps D is TRBD1 or TRBD2 (6 bases each). Germline CDR1 LNHDA, CDR2 SQIVND (reference sequence). The CDR3 runs 13 residues. Trimming took 3 bases from V and 6 from J, leaving 8 bases between them.

This clonotype was found many times. The genes are TRBV9 and TRBJ2-2, with D possibly being TRBD1 (5 bases). Germline-derived CDR1 and CDR2 are SGDLS and YYNGEE. CDR3 length equals 15 residues. The V gene lost 0 bases and the J gene lost 1 base, with 7 bases spanning the gap. In nucleotides, the CDR3 is TGTGCCAGCAGCGTAGGGCAGGGGAACACCGGGGAGCTGTTTTTT. Its translation is CASSVGQGNTGELFF.

This clonotype was detected a few times. V and J are TRBV29-1 and TRBJ1-4, with unresolved D. This CDR3 is built from 12 residues. In germline, CDR1 is SQVTM, CDR2 ANQGSEA. With 5 bases removed from V and 3 bases from J, the gap between germline ends came to 7 bases. The CDR3 bases are TGCAGCGTTTGGACTTCTAATGAAAAACTGTTTTTT. Amino acids: CSVWTSNEKLFF. Using reference TRBV29-1 and TRBJ1-4 for the parts outside the CDR3, the full variable domain is SAVISQKPSRDICQRGTSLTIQCQVDSQVTMMFWYRQQPGQSLTLIATANQGSEATYESGFVIDKFPISRPNLTFSTLTVSNMSPEDSSIYLCSVWTSNEKLFFGSGTQLSVL.

For the CDR3, the DNA is TGTGCTAGTGGCCCAACAGGGGGCCTGAGAGAGACCCAGTACTTC. Its translation: CASGPTGGLRETQYF. V usage is TRBV12-5 and J usage is TRBJ2-5, with 9 bases lining up with TRBD1. The germline CDR1 and CDR2 sequences are LGHNT and FRNRAP. Trimming cost V 6 bases and J 4 bases; bases outside gene matches: 9. This CDR3 has 15 amino acids.

This clonotype was detected only a few times. The rearrangement joins TRBV4-1 to TRBJ2-7, with a possible D match to TRBD1 (5 bases). The CDR3 totals 15 residues. V dropped 2 bases and J dropped 5 bases, with 16 bases sitting between them. Germline CDR1 and CDR2: MGHRA and YSYEKL. CDR3 bases: TGCGCCAGCAGCCAATTTGTAGTAGGGGCGAACGAGCAGTACTTC. This gives the protein CASSQFVVGANEQYF.

In its sample, this clonotype was seen many times. The chain joins TRBV24-1 to TRBJ2-3; no firm D call. The CDR3 has 17 residues. CDR1 KGHDR and CDR2 SFDVKD come from the germline V gene. With 7 bases removed from V and 2 bases from J, the gap between germline ends came to 21 bases. The CDR3 reads CATSGEALPRNTDTQYF. CDR3 coding DNA: TGTGCCACCAGCGGCGAAGCCTTACCGAGAAACACAGATACGCAGTATTTT.

About this clonotype itself: Just one base apart from a much larger clone, this may be a read error. The conserved final phenylalanine or tryptophan is absent from the CDR3, which likely points to a read error. This chain links TRBV18 with TRBJ1-1; D unclear. CDR1 is KGHSH and CDR2 is LQKENI in the germline V gene. The V end lost 6 bases, the J end lost 4 bases, and 24 bases lay between the germline ends. This CDR3 spans 17 amino acids. The CDR3 loop is CASSPAPTRASGTEAFL. The CDR3 nucleotides are TGTGCCAGCTCCCCTGCCCCGACGAGGGCCTCGGGCACTGAAGCTTTCCTT.

This clonotype was picked up a small number of times. The CDR3 bases are TGTGCCAGCAGCGTGAATGGGGCCAGTAACTATGGCTACACCTTC. The encoded protein is CASSVNGASNYGYTF. The gene calls are TRBV7-3 and TRBJ1-2, with D perhaps TRBD1 (5 bases). Trimming removed 5 bases from V and 1 base from J, with 14 bases in between. This CDR3 has 15 residues. Germline V lookup: CDR1 SGHTA, CDR2 FQGTGA. Based on the CDR3 plus reference TRBV7-3 and TRBJ1-2, the full variable domain is GAGVSQTPSNKVTEKGKYVELRCDPISGHTALYWYRQSLGQGPEFLIYFQGTGAADDSGLPNDRFFAVRPEGSVSTLKIQRTERGDSAVYLCASSVNGASNYGYTFGSGTRLTVV.

This clonotype was counted many times. The chain is built from TRBV9 and TRBJ1-1; a possible D gene is TRBD1 (5 bases). The ends were cut back, 4 bases at V and 0 bases at J, with 13 bases in the middle. Germline V gene lookup returns CDR1 SGDLS and CDR2 YYNGEE. This CDR3 has 15 residues. The CDR3 DNA sequence: TGTGCCAGCAGCCCTCAGACAGAAGTGAACACTGAAGCTTTCTTT. Amino acid sequence: CASSPQTEVNTEAFF.

The rearrangement uses TRBV19 and TRBJ2-7; 8 bases fit TRBD1. CDR1 and CDR2 from the germline V gene are LNHDA and SQIVND (reference sequence). V lost 5 bases to trimming and J lost 3 bases; unmatched junction nucleotides: 6. The CDR3 has 14 amino acids. In DNA, the CDR3 is TGTGCCAGTAGTGCAGGGACAGGCAGCTACGAGCAGTACTTC. Protein: CASSAGTGSYEQYF.

The genes are TRBV4-1 and TRBJ2-7, with D perhaps matching TRBD2 (5 bases). Trimming cost V 6 bases and J 2 bases, with 14 bases left between them. CDR3 length: 14 amino acids. CDR1 is MGHRA, CDR2 YSYEKL, per germline. CDR3 sequence (DNA): TGCGCCAGCAGTCCCGCCGCTAGCCCCTACGAGCAGTACTTC. It yields the protein CASSPAASPYEQYF.

Regarding this clonotype: The CDR3 end shows no conserved phenylalanine or tryptophan, and so a read error is likely. This sequence joins TRBV5-1 and TRBJ2-5; weak D call: TRBD1 (5 bases). The CDR3 spans 13 residues. V lost 4 bases, J lost 1 base, and 8 bases lay in between. The germline gives CDR1 SGHRS, CDR2 YFSETQ. The CDR3 coding sequence is TGCGCCAGCAGCCCCGACAGCCAAGAGACCCAGTACATC. Amino acids: CASSPDSQETQYI.

The chain employs TRBV5-1 and TRBJ1-2, with D possibly TRBD1 on 5 matching bases. The germline V gene has CDR1 SGHRS and CDR2 YFSETQ. CDR3 length: 13 residues. Trimming took off 5 bases at V and 5 bases at J, with 13 bases between the two ends. CDR3 residues: CASSGGLGYGYTF. In DNA form, the CDR3 reads TGCGCCAGCAGTGGGGGACTGGGATATGGCTACACCTTC.

Only a few counts were recorded for this clonotype. V usage is TRBV2 and J usage is TRBJ1-6; D is possibly TRBD1 (6 bases). The V gene lost 7 bases and the J gene lost 7 bases, with 20 bases spanning the gap. CDR3 length equals 16 residues. Germline CDR1 is SNHLY and CDR2 is FYNNEI. The CDR3 DNA is TGTGCCAGCACGGACCCACAGGGAGTTTGGAATTCACCCCTCCACTTT. Its translation is CASTDPQGVWNSPLHF. The full variable domain, in which reference TRBV2 and TRBJ1-6 provide the parts outside the CDR3, is EPEVTQTPSHQVTQMGQEVILRCVPISNHLYFYWYRQILGQKVEFLVSFYNNEISEKSEIFDDQFSVERPDGSNFTLKIRSTKLEDSAMYFCASTDPQGVWNSPLHFGNGTRLTVT.

A few counts support this clonotype. The J gene is TRBJ1-2, the V gene TRBV28; D call uncertain. The CDR3 has 15 residues. Germline V gene data show CDR1 as MDHEN and CDR2 as SYDVKM. Trimming shortened V by 7 bases and J by 0 bases, and 15 bases separated the two germline ends. This CDR3 reads CASKTEGSANYGYTF. In DNA, the CDR3 is TGTGCCAGCAAAACTGAGGGATCAGCTAACTATGGCTACACCTTC.

This clonotype was observed many times. The rearrangement joins TRBV28 to TRBJ1-5; D perhaps matches TRBD1 (5 bases). Trimming left V 3 bases short and J 1 base short, with 13 bases between. Germline CDR1 is MDHEN and CDR2 is SYDVKM. CDR3 size: 16 residues. The CDR3 bases are TGTGCCAGCAGTTTTTTCGGGGCGGGGAGCAATCAGCCCCAGCATTTT. Amino acids: CASSFFGAGSNQPQHF.